Each of the 11 T cell receptor beta chains below was sequenced from the same sample in a study of beta chain features in type 1 diabetes. Every bit of the isolated RNA underwent reverse transcription, so sequencing read expressed TCRB transcripts. The assay was immunoSEQ multiplex PCR, and TCRdb's table has in-frame clones only and misses some. The data hold hundreds of thousands of clones, with around a sixth observed a single time. The sequenced material came from naive CD4+ T cells from blood. Receptor source: a man between 18 and 35 years old in good health.

This clone has more than one count but fewer than ten. The V gene is TRBV4-1, the J gene TRBJ2-1; 11 positions match TRBD2. This CDR3 has 15 amino acids. Germline V CDR1 and CDR2: MGHRA, YSYEKL. V gave up 2 bases and J gave up 3 bases; unmatched junction bases: 0. CDR3 region: CASSQLAGGYNEQFF. The CDR3 coding sequence is TGCGCCAGCAGCCAACTAGCGGGGGGCTACAATGAGCAGTTCTTC.

This rearrangement joins TRBV11-2 to TRBJ2-7; no clear D. Germline V lookup: CDR1 SGHAT, CDR2 FQNNGV. This CDR3 has 17 residues. Trimming removed 5 bases at V and 2 bases at J, with 22 bases between. The CDR3 protein is CASSPPWRRQSTYEQYF. The CDR3 nucleotides are TGTGCCAGCAGCCCCCCGTGGCGCAGACAATCTACCTACGAGCAGTACTTC.

V usage is TRBV10-2 and J usage is TRBJ1-2; perhaps TRBD1 as D (6 bases). This CDR3 spans 11 amino acids. The V gene lost 5 bases and the J gene lost 7 bases, with 8 bases spanning the gap. Germline CDR1 and CDR2: WSHSY and SAAADI. This CDR3 is CASSKGVGYTF. The CDR3, as DNA: TGCGCCAGCAGTAAGGGGGTTGGCTACACCTTC.

This clone was found a few times. The chain joins TRBV7-4 to TRBJ2-1; D unresolved. Trimming took 2 bases from V and 1 from J, leaving 12 bases between them. CDR1 is SGHVT and CDR2 is SQSDAQ in the germline V gene. The CDR3 is 16 residues long. The CDR3 here is CASSLRVGFSYNEQFF. CDR3 DNA sequence: TGTGCCAGCAGCTTAAGGGTTGGCTTTTCCTACAATGAGCAGTTCTTC.

The gene calls are TRBV18 and TRBJ1-1; D is ambiguous. This CDR3 contains 14 residues. CDR1 and CDR2 from the germline V gene are KGHSH and LQKENI. V was shortened by 3 bases and J by 1 base, with 9 bases between the two germline ends. The CDR3 reads CASSPGIENTEAFF. For the CDR3, the DNA is TGTGCCAGCTCACCTGGTATCGAGAACACTGAAGCTTTCTTT.

The V and J genes are TRBV4-2 and TRBJ1-4; 8 bases map to TRBD1. The V and J ends lost 2 bases and 1 base, in that order; junction bases with no gene match: 3. The CDR3 contains 16 residues. Germline V lookup: CDR1 LGHNA, CDR2 YNFKEQ. The CDR3 DNA is TGTGCCAGCAGCCAAAAGGGGACAGGAACTAATGAAAAACTGTTTTTT. Amino acid sequence: CASSQKGTGTNEKLFF.

V and J are TRBV5-1 and TRBJ1-2; D is unclear. The CDR3 contains 13 residues. Germline-derived CDR1 and CDR2 are SGHRS and YFSETQ. The V end was cut by 3 bases, the J end by 8 bases, with 14 bases between. The CDR3 DNA reads as TGCGCCAGCAGCTACGCCGAAAGGAGGGGCTACACCTTC. It codes for CASSYAERRGYTF. The whole variable domain, filled in from reference TRBV5-1 and TRBJ1-2, reads KAGVTQTPRYLIKTRGQQVTLSCSPISGHRSVSWYQQTPGQGLQFLFEYFSETQRNKGNFPGRFSGRQFSNSRSEMNVSTLELGDSALYLCASSYAERRGYTFGSGTRLTVV.

This chain uses TRBV5-6 with TRBJ2-7; the D is unclear. V lost 1 base to trimming and J lost 5 bases, with 4 bases between them. The germline V gene encodes CDR1 SGHDT and CDR2 YYEEEE. The CDR3 extends over 11 amino acids. The CDR3 protein is CASSLNDEQYF. Written as DNA, the CDR3 is TGTGCCAGCAGCTTGAATGACGAGCAGTACTTC.

The rearrangement links TRBV6-1 to TRBJ2-1; the match to TRBD1 covers 8 bases. J was trimmed by 2 bases and V by 3 bases; bases with no gene match: 3. The CDR3 spans 15 residues. Germline values: CDR1 MNHNS, CDR2 SASEGT. The CDR3, as DNA: TGTGCCAGCAGTGACGGACAGGGTGCCTACAATGAGCAGTTCTTC. It encodes CASSDGQGAYNEQFF.

This chain connects TRBV11-2 to TRBJ1-2; D unclear. This CDR3 has 13 amino acids. Trimming shortened V by 5 bases and J by 2 bases, and 9 bases separated the two germline ends. Germline CDR1 is SGHAT and CDR2 is FQNNGV. The CDR3 sequence: CASSRTENYGYTF. The CDR3 DNA follows: TGTGCCAGCAGCCGTACAGAGAACTATGGCTACACCTTC.

The chain employs TRBV15 and TRBJ2-1; 7 bases line up with TRBD2. V was pared by 3 bases and J by 3 bases, with 11 bases of the junction left unmatched. The CDR3 loop spans 17 amino acids. The germline V gene encodes CDR1 LNHNV and CDR2 YYDKDF (reference sequence). CDR3 region: CATSSLNLAGVYNEQFF. The CDR3 DNA reads TGTGCCACCAGCAGCCTAAATTTAGCGGGTGTCTACAATGAGCAGTTCTTC.